One T cell receptor (beta chain) is described in this entry. Its antigen is still unknown. The data derive from a study of shared clonotypes between healthy human individuals. TCRdb's copy holds only in-frame clones and misses some; the assay was immunoSEQ multiplex PCR. Among approximately 980,000 clones listed, less than 85% were seen once. Findings and caveats of the study: Four donors shared about 5% of their naive CD4 clonotypes. The study generally estimated greater richness for naive than memory subsets.

Material for sequencing was memory CD4+ T cells sorted from blood. Documented subset: CD45RA-negative fraction. This clonotype was obtained from a man aged 18 to 30 in good health.

The CDR3 reads CASSLRGQGTQKLFF. CDR3 in DNA: TGTGCCAGCAGCTTGAGGGGACAGGGGACTCAAAAACTGTTTTTT. This chain links TRBV5-6 with TRBJ1-4, with 10 bases lining up with TRBD1. CDR3 length: 15 amino acids. Trimming cost V 1 base and J 9 bases; bases outside gene matches: 6. CDR1 is SGHDT, CDR2 YYEEEE, per germline.